These 2 T cell receptor beta chains were sequenced from one sample in a study of T-cell memory formation after mild COVID-19. Via MiXCR, TCRdb re-called the 5' RACE reads, giving one row per CDR3 protein. Seen here are hundreds of thousands of distinct CDR3 sequences, around 18% observed once, and the top ten hold about 8.8%. Sequencing was carried out using PBMCs or a T cell subset sorted from them (not recorded which). The receptor set was obtained from an adult woman who had mild COVID-19 (a few samples of this study predate the infection). Cell type and time point are not known.

The chain is built from TRBV2 and TRBJ2-5; 11 positions match TRBD1. V trimming: 1 base; J trimming: 2 bases; junction bases outside the gene matches: 3. This CDR3 has 16 amino acids. The V gene's germline CDR1 is SNHLY and CDR2 FYNNEI. This CDR3 reads CASSEVGTGGQETQYF. The DNA of the CDR3 is TGTGCCAGCAGTGAAGTTGGGACAGGGGGACAAGAGACCCAGTACTTC.

This clonotype was observed a handful of times. The chain uses TRBV5-1 and TRBJ2-5, with 7 bases aligning to TRBD1. This CDR3 is 15 amino acids long. The J segment lost 5 bases and the V segment lost 0 bases, leaving 7 bases of the junction unmatched. Germline CDR1 is SGHRS and CDR2 is YFSETQ. The CDR3 sequence is CASSLAGQREETQYF. In nucleotides, the CDR3 is TGCGCCAGCAGCTTGGCGGGACAGAGAGAGGAGACCCAGTACTTC. The full variable domain, with the rest looked up from reference TRBV5-1 and TRBJ2-5, is KAGVTQTPRYLIKTRGQQVTLSCSPISGHRSVSWYQQTPGQGLQFLFEYFSETQRNKGNFPGRFSGRQFSNSRSEMNVSTLELGDSALYLCASSLAGQREETQYFGPGTRLLVL.